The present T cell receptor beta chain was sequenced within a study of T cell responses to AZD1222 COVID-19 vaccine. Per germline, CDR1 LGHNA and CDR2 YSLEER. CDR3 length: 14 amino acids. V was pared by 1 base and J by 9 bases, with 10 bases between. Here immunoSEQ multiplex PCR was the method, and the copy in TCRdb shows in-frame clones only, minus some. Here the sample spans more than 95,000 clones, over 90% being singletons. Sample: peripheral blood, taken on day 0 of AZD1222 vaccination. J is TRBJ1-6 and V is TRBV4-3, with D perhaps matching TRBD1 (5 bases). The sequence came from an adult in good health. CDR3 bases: TGCGCCAGCAGCCAAGGGGGGATGAGTTCACCCCTCCACTTT. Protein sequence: CASSQGGMSSPLHF.